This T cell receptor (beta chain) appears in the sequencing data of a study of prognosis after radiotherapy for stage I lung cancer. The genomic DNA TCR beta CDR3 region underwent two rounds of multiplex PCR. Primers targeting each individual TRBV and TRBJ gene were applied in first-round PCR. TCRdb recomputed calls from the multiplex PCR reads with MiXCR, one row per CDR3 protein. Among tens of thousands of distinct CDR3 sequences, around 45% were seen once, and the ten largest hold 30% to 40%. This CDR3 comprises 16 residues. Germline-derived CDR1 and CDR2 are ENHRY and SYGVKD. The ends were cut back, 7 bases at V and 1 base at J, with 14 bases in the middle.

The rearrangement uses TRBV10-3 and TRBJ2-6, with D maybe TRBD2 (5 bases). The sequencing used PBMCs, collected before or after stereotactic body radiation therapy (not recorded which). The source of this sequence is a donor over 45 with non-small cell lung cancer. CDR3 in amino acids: CAIIDFGVSGANVLTF. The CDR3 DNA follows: TGTGCCATCATTGATTTCGGGGTTTCTGGGGCCAACGTCCTGACTTTC.